Included here is one T cell receptor beta chain sequence, with context. Clones were sequenced by immunoSEQ multiplex PCR, and TCRdb holds only the in-frame ones, with some missing. Of 100,000 to 150,000 clones in the sample, 84% were seen once. The data belong to a study of blood T cell repertoires in COVID-19. V shed 3 bases and J 1 base; nucleotides not matched to a gene: 5. The length of the CDR3 is 15 residues. Germline V gene lookup returns CDR1 MGHRA and CDR2 YSYEKL. Input material: PBMCs or T cells enriched from blood (not recorded which). The chain combines TRBV4-1 with TRBJ1-2; 7 bases match TRBD1. This receptor was identified in a woman in her twenties or thirties who had recovered from COVID-19. CDR3 DNA: TGCGCCAGCAGCCACCGGGACAGTCTTAACTATGGCTACACCTTC. Translation gives CASSHRDSLNYGYTF.